This TCR beta chain came from a study of T cell responses to AZD1222 COVID-19 vaccine. Study-level results: No day 14 peak samples; only post-peak repertoires were characterized. Donors were chiefly white British, with a greater number of females, and clonal diversity was perhaps underestimated.

Concerning this clone itself: Its cognate antigen is unknown.

TCRdb's table, derived via immunoSEQ multiplex PCR, lists solely in-frame clones and lacks some. The sample lists 120,000 to 150,000 clones, nearly 90% occurring once. The CDR3 is 15 residues long. Germline V CDR1 and CDR2: MNHEY, SVGAGI. Trimming shortened V by 2 bases and J by 3 bases, and 14 bases separated the two germline ends. This chain links TRBV6-5 with TRBJ2-7; perhaps TRBD1 as D (5 bases). This clonotype was obtained from an adult who received the MenACWY meningococcal vaccine as a control. Specimen: peripheral blood, collected 28 days after the second dose of the MenACWY control vaccine. Here the CDR3 DNA reads TGTGCCAGCAGTTACGCGGACGCAAGGGGCTACGAGCAGTACTTC. Translated: CASSYADARGYEQYF.